This T cell receptor beta chain was found in a study of T cell responses to AZD1222 COVID-19 vaccine. Generated by immunoSEQ multiplex PCR, the TCRdb table keeps only in-frame clones and is missing some. The repertoire holds roughly 150,000 clones, approximately 83% seen once, with roughly 8% in the top ten. J was trimmed by 2 bases and V by 4 bases; bases with no gene match: 2. Germline values: CDR1 SGHDT, CDR2 YYEEEE. The CDR3 runs to 13 residues. The V gene is TRBV5-6, the J gene TRBJ1-2; 7 bases fit TRBD1. This TCR derives from an adult in good health. Sequenced material: peripheral blood, taken on day 0 of AZD1222 vaccination. The CDR3 sequence is CASSPGQNYGYTF. The CDR3 DNA follows: TGTGCCAGCAGCCCGGGACAGAACTATGGCTACACCTTC.